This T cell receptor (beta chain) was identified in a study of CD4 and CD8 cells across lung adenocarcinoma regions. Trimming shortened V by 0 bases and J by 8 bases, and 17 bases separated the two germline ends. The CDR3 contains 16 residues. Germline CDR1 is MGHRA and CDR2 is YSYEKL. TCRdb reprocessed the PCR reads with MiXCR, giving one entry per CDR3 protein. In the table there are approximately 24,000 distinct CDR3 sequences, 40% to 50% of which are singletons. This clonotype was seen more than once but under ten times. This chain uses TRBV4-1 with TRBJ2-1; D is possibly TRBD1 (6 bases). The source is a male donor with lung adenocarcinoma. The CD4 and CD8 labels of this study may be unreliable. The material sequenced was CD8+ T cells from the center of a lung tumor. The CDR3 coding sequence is TGCGCCAGCAGCCAAGACCTCGTAAGGGGGTGGGATGAGCAGTTCTTC. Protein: CASSQDLVRGWDEQFF.